Listed here are 5 T cell receptor beta chains from one sample, sequenced in a study of cytomegalovirus exposure and HLA in healthy donors (dated 2017 in TCRdb). The library was obtained by the immunoSEQ multiplex PCR assay. The multiplex PCR relied on a mix of 60 forward primers for TCR Vbeta segments and 13 reverse primers for TCR Jbeta segments. TCRdb obtained this table from immuneACCESS and retained in-frame rearrangements with V and J assigned. These tables miss some clones; where compared with another copy, unresolved V genes account for less than half of the shortfall, and the remainder is unexplained. The sample profile shows 95,000 to 130,000 clones; around 74% of them were found once. Of the sample, around 1.7% falls within the top ten clones. Sequencing input: PBMCs. All receptors derive from a woman between 18 and 29 years old in good health and CMV-seronegative.

The genes are TRBV10-2 and TRBJ1-2; D is undetermined. Trimming removed 2 bases from V and 0 bases from J, with 7 bases in between. The CDR3 has 14 residues. From germline, CDR1 is WSHSY and CDR2 SAAADI. The CDR3 bases are TGCGCCAGCAGTGAGACCCAGTCTAACTATGGCTACACCTTC. Translated, it gives CASSETQSNYGYTF.

The V call is TRBV28, the J call TRBJ2-6; TRBD1 aligns across 9 bases. The CDR3 is made up of 19 amino acids. Trimming took 5 bases from V and 4 from J; bases not matched to a gene: 15. CDR1 and CDR2 from the germline V gene are MDHEN and SYDVKM. The CDR3 DNA is TGTGCCAGCAGTCCACCGGGACAGGGACTTATCGGAGGGGCCAACGTCCTGACTTTC. Translated: CASSPPGQGLIGGANVLTF. The whole variable domain, remainder taken from reference TRBV28 and TRBJ2-6, is DVKVTQSSRYLVKRTGEKVFLECVQDMDHENMFWYRQDPGLGLRLIYFSYDVKMKEKGDIPEGYSVSREKKERFSLILESASTNQTSMYLCASSPPGQGLIGGANVLTFGAGSRLTVL.

This clone occurred a few times. The V call is TRBV4-2, the J call TRBJ2-7; TRBD1 agrees at 8 bases. The germline V gene encodes CDR1 LGHNA and CDR2 YNFKEQ. V shed 1 base and J 4 bases; nucleotides not matched to a gene: 3. The CDR3 consists of 14 residues. CDR3 sequence reads: CASSQGTGRYEQYF. CDR3 nucleotides: TGTGCCAGCAGCCAAGGGACAGGGCGGTACGAGCAGTACTTC.

The chain has TRBV4-1 and TRBJ2-7; 8 bases are a match to TRBD1. There are 15 residues in the CDR3. CDR1 MGHRA and CDR2 YSYEKL come from the germline V gene. J lost 6 bases, V lost 1 base, and 8 bases had no gene match. Here the CDR3 reads CASSQGQGMRSEQYF. CDR3 in DNA: TGCGCCAGCAGCCAAGGACAGGGGATGAGGTCCGAGCAGTACTTC.

This clone is a singleton in its sample. V usage is TRBV7-9 and J usage is TRBJ2-7; a weak D match, TRBD2 (6 bases). Per the germline V gene, CDR1 is SEHNR and CDR2 is FQNEAQ (reference sequence). Trimming pared 5 bases from V and 7 bases from J, leaving 21 bases between. The CDR3 totals 15 residues. The CDR3 protein is CASSPRPNQRGEQYF. The CDR3 DNA sequence: TGTGCCAGCAGCCCCCGGCCGAACCAACGGGGGGAGCAGTACTTC.